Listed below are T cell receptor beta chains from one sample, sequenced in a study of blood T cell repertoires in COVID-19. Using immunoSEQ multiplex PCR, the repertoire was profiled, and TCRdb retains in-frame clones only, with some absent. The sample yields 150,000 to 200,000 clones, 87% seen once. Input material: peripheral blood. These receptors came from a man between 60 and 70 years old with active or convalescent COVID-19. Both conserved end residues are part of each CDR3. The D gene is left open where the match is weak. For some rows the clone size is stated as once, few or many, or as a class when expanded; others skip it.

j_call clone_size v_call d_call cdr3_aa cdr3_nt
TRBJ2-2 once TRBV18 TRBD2 CASSPLLAGASGTGELFF TGTGCCAGCTCACCACTACTAGCGGGGGCGTCGGGCACCGGGGAGCTGTTTTTT
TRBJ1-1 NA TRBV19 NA CASSIHSRNTEAFF TGTGCCAGTAGTATACACTCCCGGAACACTGAAGCTTTCTTT
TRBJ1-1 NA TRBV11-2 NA CASSLNPVVNTEAFF TGTGCCAGCAGCTTAAATCCGGTGGTGAACACTGAAGCTTTCTTT
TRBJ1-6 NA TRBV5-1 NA CASSLELYSPLHF TGCGCCAGCAGCTTGGAACTCTATTCACCCCTCCACTTT
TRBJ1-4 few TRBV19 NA CASSIMTNEKLFF TGTGCCAGTAGTATTATGACTAATGAAAAACTGTTTTTT
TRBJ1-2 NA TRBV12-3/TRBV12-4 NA CASSLGREDGYTF TGTGCCAGCTCCCTCGGCAGAGAGGATGGCTACACCTTC
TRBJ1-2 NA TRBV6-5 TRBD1 CASSTTGGYGYTF TGTGCCAGCAGTACCACAGGGGGCTATGGCTACACCTTC
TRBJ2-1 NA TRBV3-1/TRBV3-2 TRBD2 CASSLRGLAGPSSYNEQFF TGTGCCAGCAGCCTGAGGGGCCTAGCGGGGCCGAGCTCCTACAATGAGCAGTTCTTC
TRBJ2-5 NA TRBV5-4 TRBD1 CASSGDRGHQETQYF TGTGCCAGCAGCGGGGACAGGGGACATCAAGAGACCCAGTACTTC
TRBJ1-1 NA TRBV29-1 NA CSALQVGGTEAFF TGCAGCGCGCTGCAGGTCGGGGGCACTGAAGCTTTCTTT
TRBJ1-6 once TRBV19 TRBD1 CASSRRQGTNNSPLHF TGTGCCAGTAGTCGCCGACAGGGAACTAATAATTCACCCCTCCACTTT
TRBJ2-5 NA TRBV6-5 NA CASSFRDFAETQYF TGTGCCAGCAGTTTTCGCGATTTTGCGGAGACCCAGTACTTC
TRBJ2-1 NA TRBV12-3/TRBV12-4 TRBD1 CASSTGAGNEQFF TGTGCCAGCAGTACAGGGGCGGGCAATGAGCAGTTCTTC
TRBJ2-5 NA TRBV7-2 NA CASSLFRGTQETQYF TGTGCCAGCAGCTTATTTCGGGGTACACAAGAGACCCAGTACTTC
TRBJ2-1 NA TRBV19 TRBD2 CASSSGLAAYNEQFF TGTGCCAGTAGTTCCGGACTAGCGGCCTACAATGAGCAGTTCTTC
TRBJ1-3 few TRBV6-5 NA CASSYRAGTGNTIYF TGTGCCAGCAGTTACAGGGCAGGGACTGGAAACACCATATATTTT
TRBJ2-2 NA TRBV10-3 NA CAIRYREHGELFF TGTGCCATCAGATACAGGGAGCACGGGGAGCTGTTTTTT
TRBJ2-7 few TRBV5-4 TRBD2 CASSPSGGSLYEQYF TGTGCCAGCAGCCCGAGCGGGGGATCTCTCTACGAGCAGTACTTC
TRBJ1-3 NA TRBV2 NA CASRPQGPGNTIYF TGTGCCAGCAGACCTCAGGGCCCTGGAAACACCATATATTTT
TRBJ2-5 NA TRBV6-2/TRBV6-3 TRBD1 CASSSSVGQGGETQYF TGTGCCAGCAGTTCTTCTGTCGGACAGGGTGGAGAGACCCAGTACTTC
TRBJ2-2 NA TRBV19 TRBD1 CASTTGTGGAAGELFF TGTGCCAGTACCACGGGGACAGGGGGCGCAGCCGGGGAGCTGTTTTTT
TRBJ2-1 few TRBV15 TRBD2 CATSSHRLAEFWNEQFF TGTGCCACCAGCAGTCACAGACTAGCGGAGTTTTGGAATGAGCAGTTCTTC
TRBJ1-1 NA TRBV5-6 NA CASSLGGLLSDTEAFF TGTGCCAGCAGCTTGGGCGGATTGTTGTCGGACACTGAAGCTTTCTTT
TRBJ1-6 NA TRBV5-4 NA CASSLRGRDSPLHF TGTGCCAGCAGCTTGAGGGGGAGGGATTCACCCCTCCACTTT
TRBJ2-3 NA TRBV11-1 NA CASSLEVRGDTQYF TGTGCCAGCAGCTTAGAAGTCAGGGGCGATACGCAGTATTTT
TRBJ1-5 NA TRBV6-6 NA CASNDISNQPQHF TGTGCCAGCAACGACATTAGCAATCAGCCCCAGCATTTT
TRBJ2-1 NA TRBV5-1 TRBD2 CASSLAATSYNEQFF TGCGCCAGCAGCCTAGCGGCCACCTCCTACAATGAGCAGTTCTTC
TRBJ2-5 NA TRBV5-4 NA CASSSRDYQETQYF TGTGCCAGCAGCTCCCGGGACTACCAAGAGACCCAGTACTTC
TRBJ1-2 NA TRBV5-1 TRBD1 CASSANLPGQGDYGYTF TGCGCCAGCAGCGCGAACCTACCGGGACAGGGTGACTATGGCTACACCTTC
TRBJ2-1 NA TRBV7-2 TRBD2 CASSPRTSGGGYNEQFF TGTGCCAGCAGTCCCAGGACTAGCGGGGGAGGGTACAATGAGCAGTTCTTC
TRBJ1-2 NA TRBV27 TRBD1 CASSPEGQGAGYGYGYTF TGTGCCAGCAGTCCAGAGGGACAGGGCGCCGGGTACGGCTATGGCTACACCTTC
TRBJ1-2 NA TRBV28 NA CGSGDRNYGYTF TGCGGGTCTGGAGACCGGAACTATGGCTACACCTTC
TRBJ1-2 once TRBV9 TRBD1 CASSPGTGSYGYTF TGTGCCAGCAGCCCGGGGACAGGTTCTTATGGCTACACCTTC
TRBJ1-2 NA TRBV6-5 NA CASGQGFYGYTF TGTGCCAGCGGGCAGGGTTTCTATGGCTACACCTTC
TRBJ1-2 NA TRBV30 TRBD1 CAWRNSPYRGYNGYTF TGTGCCTGGAGGAACTCGCCATACAGGGGGTATAATGGCTACACCTTC